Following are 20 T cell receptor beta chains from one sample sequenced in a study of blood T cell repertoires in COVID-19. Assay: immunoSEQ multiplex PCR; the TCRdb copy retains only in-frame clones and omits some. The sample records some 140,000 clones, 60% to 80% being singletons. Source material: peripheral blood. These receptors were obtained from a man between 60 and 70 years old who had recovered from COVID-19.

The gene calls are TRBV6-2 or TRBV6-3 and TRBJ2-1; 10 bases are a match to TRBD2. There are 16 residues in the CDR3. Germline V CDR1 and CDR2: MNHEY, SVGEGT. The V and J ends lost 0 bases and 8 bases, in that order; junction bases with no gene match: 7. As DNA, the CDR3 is TGTGCCAGCAGTTACTCGGAGCGGGGGGGCCGGTATGAGCAGTTCTTC. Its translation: CASSYSERGGRYEQFF.

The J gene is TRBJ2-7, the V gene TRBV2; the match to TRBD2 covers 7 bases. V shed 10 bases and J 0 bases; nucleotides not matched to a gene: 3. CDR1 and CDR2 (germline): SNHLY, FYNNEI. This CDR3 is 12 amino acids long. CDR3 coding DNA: TGTGCCACCGGGGAGGGCTCCTACGAGCAGTACTTC. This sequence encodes CATGEGSYEQYF. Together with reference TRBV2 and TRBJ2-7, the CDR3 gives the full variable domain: EPEVTQTPSHQVTQMGQEVILRCVPISNHLYFYWYRQILGQKVEFLVSFYNNEISEKSEIFDDQFSVERPDGSNFTLKIRSTKLEDSAMYFCATGEGSYEQYFGPGTRLTVT.

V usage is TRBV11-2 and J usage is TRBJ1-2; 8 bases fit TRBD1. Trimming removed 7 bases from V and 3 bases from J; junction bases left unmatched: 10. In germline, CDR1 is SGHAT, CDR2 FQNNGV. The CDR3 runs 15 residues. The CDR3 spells CASIPGTGLYYGYTF. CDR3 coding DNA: TGTGCCAGCATCCCCGGGACAGGTCTTTACTATGGCTACACCTTC.

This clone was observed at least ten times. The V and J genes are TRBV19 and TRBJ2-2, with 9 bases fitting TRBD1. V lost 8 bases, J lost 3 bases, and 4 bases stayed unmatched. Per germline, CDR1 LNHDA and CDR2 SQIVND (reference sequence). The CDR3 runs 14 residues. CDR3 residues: CASQTGGDTGELFF. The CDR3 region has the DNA TGTGCCAGTCAGACAGGGGGGGACACCGGGGAGCTGTTTTTT.

Written as DNA, the CDR3 is TGTGCCAGCAGCACCCGGACAGGGCCAGAGACCCAGTACTTC. Translated: CASSTRTGPETQYF. The rearrangement joins TRBV7-2 to TRBJ2-5; 8 bases line up with TRBD1. The CDR3 runs to 14 residues. The V gene end was trimmed by 5 bases and the J gene end by 4 bases; junction bases not matched to a gene: 6. Germline V lookup: CDR1 SGHTA, CDR2 FQGNSA.

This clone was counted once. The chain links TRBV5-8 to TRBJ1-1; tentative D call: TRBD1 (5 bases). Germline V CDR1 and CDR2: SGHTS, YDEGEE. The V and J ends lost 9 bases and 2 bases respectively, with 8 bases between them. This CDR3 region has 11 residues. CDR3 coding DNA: TGTGCCACGCAGGGAAACACTGAAGCTTTCTTT. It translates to CATQGNTEAFF.

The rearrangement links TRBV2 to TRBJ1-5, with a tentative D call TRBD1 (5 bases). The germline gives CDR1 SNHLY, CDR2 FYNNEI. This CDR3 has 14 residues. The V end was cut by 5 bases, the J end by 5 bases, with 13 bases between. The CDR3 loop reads CASSREDNYQPQHF. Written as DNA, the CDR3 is TGTGCCAGCAGTAGAGAGGACAATTATCAGCCCCAGCATTTT.

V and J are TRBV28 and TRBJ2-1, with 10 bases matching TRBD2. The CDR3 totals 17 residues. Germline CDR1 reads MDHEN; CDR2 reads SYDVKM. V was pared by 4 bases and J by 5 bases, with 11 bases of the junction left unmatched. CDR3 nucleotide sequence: TGTGCCAGCAGTTCGATCCGGGGGACTAGCGCCAACAATGAGCAGTTCTTC. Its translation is CASSSIRGTSANNEQFF.

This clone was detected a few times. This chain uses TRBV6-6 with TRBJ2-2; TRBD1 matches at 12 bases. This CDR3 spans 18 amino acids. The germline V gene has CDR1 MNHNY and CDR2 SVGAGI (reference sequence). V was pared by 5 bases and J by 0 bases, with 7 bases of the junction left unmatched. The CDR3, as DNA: TGTGCCAGCAGTCGCACGGGACAGGGGGCTTCGAACACCGGGGAGCTGTTTTTT. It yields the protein CASSRTGQGASNTGELFF.

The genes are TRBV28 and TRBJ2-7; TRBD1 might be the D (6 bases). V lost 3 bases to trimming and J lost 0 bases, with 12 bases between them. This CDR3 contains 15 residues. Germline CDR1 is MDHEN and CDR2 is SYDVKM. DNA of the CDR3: TGTGCCAGCAGTTTTAGGGACACAACCTCCTACGAGCAGTACTTC. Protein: CASSFRDTTSYEQYF.

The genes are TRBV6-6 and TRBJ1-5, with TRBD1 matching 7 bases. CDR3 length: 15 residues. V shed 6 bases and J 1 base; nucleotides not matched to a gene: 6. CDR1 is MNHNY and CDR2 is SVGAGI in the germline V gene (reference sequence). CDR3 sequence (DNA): TGTGCCAGCAGCCGGAGACAGGGCAGCAATCAGCCCCAGCATTTT. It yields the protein CASSRRQGSNQPQHF.

The CDR3 DNA follows: TGTGCCAGCAGCTTTGGGCCAGGGGGCACAGATACGCAGTATTTT. Protein product: CASSFGPGGTDTQYF. This chain joins TRBV7-6 and TRBJ2-3; the D gene is possibly TRBD1 (6 bases). Trimming stripped 3 bases from V and 1 base from J, with 11 bases between. The CDR3 runs 15 residues. Germline V gene data show CDR1 as SGHVS and CDR2 as FNYEAQ.

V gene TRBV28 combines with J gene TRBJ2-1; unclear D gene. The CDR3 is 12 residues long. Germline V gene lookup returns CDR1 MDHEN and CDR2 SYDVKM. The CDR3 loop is CATKLDFNEQFF. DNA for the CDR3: TGTGCTACCAAGCTAGATTTCAATGAGCAGTTCTTC.

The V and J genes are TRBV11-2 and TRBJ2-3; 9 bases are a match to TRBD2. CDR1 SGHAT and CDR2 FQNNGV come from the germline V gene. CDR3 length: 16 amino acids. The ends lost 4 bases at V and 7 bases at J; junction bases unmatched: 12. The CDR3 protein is CASSSMAGGILNTQYF. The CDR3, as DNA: TGTGCCAGCAGCTCCATGGCGGGGGGGATTTTGAATACGCAGTATTTT.

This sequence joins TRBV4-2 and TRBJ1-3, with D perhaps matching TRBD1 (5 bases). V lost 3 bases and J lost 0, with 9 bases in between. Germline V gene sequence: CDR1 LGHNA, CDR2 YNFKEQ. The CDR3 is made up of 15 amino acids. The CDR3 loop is CASSQPDSSGNTIYF. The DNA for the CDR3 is TGTGCCAGCAGCCAGCCCGACAGCTCTGGAAACACCATATATTTT.

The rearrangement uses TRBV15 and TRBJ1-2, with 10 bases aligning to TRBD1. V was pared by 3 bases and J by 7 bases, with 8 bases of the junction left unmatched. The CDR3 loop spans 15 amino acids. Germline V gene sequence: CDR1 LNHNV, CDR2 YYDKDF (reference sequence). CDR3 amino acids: CATSSQGQGNRGYTF. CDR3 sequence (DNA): TGTGCCACCAGCAGCCAGGGACAGGGGAACCGTGGCTACACCTTC.

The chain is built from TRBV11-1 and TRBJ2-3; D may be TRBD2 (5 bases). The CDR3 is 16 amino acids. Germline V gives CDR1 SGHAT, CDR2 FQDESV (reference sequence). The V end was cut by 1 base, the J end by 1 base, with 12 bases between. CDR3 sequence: CASSLGGIGGTDTQYF. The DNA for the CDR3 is TGTGCCAGCAGCTTAGGAGGGATCGGTGGCACAGATACGCAGTATTTT.

The CDR3 DNA is TGCGCCAGCAGCCAAGATAGGCTAGCAACCGGGGAGCTGTTTTTT. The encoded protein is CASSQDRLATGELFF. The chain links TRBV4-3 to TRBJ2-2, with D perhaps matching TRBD2 (5 bases). The CDR3 consists of 15 residues. Germline CDR1 and CDR2: LGHNA and YSLEER. V gave up 0 bases and J gave up 5 bases, with 10 bases separating them.

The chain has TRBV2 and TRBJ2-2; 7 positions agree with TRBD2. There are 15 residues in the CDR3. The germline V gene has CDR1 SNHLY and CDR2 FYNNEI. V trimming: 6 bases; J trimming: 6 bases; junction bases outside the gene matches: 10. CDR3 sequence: CASSITGTTPGELFF. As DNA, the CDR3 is TGTGCCAGCAGCATAACCGGGACTACCCCCGGGGAGCTGTTTTTT.

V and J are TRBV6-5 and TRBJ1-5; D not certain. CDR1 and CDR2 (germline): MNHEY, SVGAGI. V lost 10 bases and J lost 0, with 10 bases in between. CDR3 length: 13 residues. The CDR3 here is CATRLSSNQPQHF. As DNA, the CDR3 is TGTGCCACAAGACTTAGTAGCAATCAGCCCCAGCATTTT.